This TCR beta chain is from a study of Graves' ophthalmopathy and Graves' hyperthyroidism. Study observations and caveats: The model reached around 66% sensitivity and approximately 72% specificity for predicting ophthalmopathy progression.

Trimming pared 2 bases from V and 0 bases from J, leaving 14 bases between. In germline, CDR1 is SGDLS, CDR2 YYNGEE. The CDR3 is made up of 16 amino acids. Details on this clonotype: Antigen unknown.

CDR3 regions of TCR beta were amplified from RNA transcripts. An initial RT-PCR round employing HTBI primers preceded a second-round multiplex PCR. TCRdb processed the multiplex PCR reads anew with MiXCR; each CDR3 protein has one entry. This sample has more than 1,000,000 distinct CDR3 sequences, with less than 45% found just once. The sequenced sample was peripheral blood or thyroid tissue (not recorded which). The sequence came from an adult man with Graves' hyperthyroidism. The V and J genes are TRBV9 and TRBJ1-1; perhaps TRBD1 as D (6 bases). The CDR3 is CASSVGGGHLNTEAFF. The CDR3 coding sequence is TGTGCCAGCAGCGTTGGAGGGGGACACTTGAACACTGAAGCTTTCTTT.